This TCR beta chain appears in the sequencing data of a study of cytomegalovirus exposure and HLA in healthy donors. Researchers ran the PCR with 60 Vbeta and 13 Jbeta primers. TCRdb's table, derived via immunoSEQ multiplex PCR, lists solely in-frame clones and lacks some. The sample holds some 180,000 clones, about 85% seen once. The sequence came from a girl between 10 and 17 years old in good health and CMV-seropositive. Specimen: PBMCs.

CDR3 sequence: CASSRTSGDTDTQYF. CDR3 sequence (DNA): TGTGCCAGCAGCAGGACTAGCGGGGACACAGATACGCAGTATTTT. The gene calls are TRBV9 and TRBJ2-3; 12 positions match TRBD2. Trimming took 4 bases from V and 2 from J; bases not matched to a gene: 2. Germline assignment: CDR1 SGDLS and CDR2 YYNGEE. CDR3 length: 15 residues.